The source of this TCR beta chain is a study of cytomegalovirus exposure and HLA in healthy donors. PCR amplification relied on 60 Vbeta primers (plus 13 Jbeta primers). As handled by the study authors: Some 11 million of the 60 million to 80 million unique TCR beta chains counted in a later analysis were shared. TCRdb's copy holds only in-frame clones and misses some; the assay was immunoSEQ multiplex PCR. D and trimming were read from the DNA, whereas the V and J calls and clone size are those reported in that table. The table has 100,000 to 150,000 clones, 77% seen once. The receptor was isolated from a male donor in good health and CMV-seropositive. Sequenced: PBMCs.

This chain's CDR3 is CASRRTANTGELFF. CDR3 in DNA: TGTGCCAGCAGGAGGACAGCGAACACCGGGGAGCTGTTTTTT. This chain connects TRBV2 to TRBJ2-2; D is perhaps TRBD1 (6 bases). Germline V lookup: CDR1 SNHLY, CDR2 FYNNEI. This CDR3 contains 14 residues. The V gene lost 6 bases and the J gene lost 0 bases, with 8 bases spanning the gap. Filled out from reference TRBV2 and TRBJ2-2, the complete variable domain reads EPEVTQTPSHQVTQMGQEVILRCVPISNHLYFYWYRQILGQKVEFLVSFYNNEISEKSEIFDDQFSVERPDGSNFTLKIRSTKLEDSAMYFCASRRTANTGELFFGEGSRLTVL.